This TCR beta chain derives from a study of T cells expressing NK-cell markers. Germline V CDR1 and CDR2: DFQATT, SNEGSKA (reference sequence). The CDR3 contains 11 residues. TCRdb reprocessed the 5' RACE reads and keeps a single row for each CDR3 protein, giving no DNA. Seen in this sample are roughly 420,000 distinct CDR3 sequences; the ten most common clones hold more than 7%. The chain has TRBV20-1 and TRBJ2-7. The sequence was obtained from a woman aged 18 to 69 in good health. Material: blood T cells: a sorted CD56 or NKG2C T cell subset, CD4+ or CD8+ T cells, or bulk PBMC T cells (not recorded which). The CDR3 sequence: CSASVSYEQYF.